Listed below are T cell receptor beta chains from one sample, sequenced in a study of blood T cell repertoires in COVID-19. Profiling relied on immunoSEQ multiplex PCR, and the TCRdb table lists in-frame clones only, not all of them. This sample has about 230,000 clones, with about 90% found just once. Input material: PBMCs or T cells enriched from blood (not recorded which). These receptors came from a woman aged 25 to 39 with acute COVID-19. CDR3s include the opening cysteine and the closing phenylalanine or tryptophan. A D gene is named only where the DNA matches it firmly. Size tells how often a clone was seen (once, few, many) or the class of an expanded clone, and some rows leave it out.

J gene: TRBJ1-2
clone size: -
D gene: -
V gene: TRBV28
CDR3 DNA: TGTGCCAGCAGTTTATTAACCGGGGCAGGGGATGGCTACACCTTC
CDR3 protein: CASSLLTGAGDGYTF

J gene: TRBJ2-2
clone size: -
D gene: -
V gene: TRBV5-4
CDR3 DNA: TGTGCCAGCAGCTTGCTTGGGGGGTCCACCGGGGAGCTGTTTTTT
CDR3 protein: CASSLLGGSTGELFF

J gene: TRBJ2-6
clone size: -
D gene: -
V gene: TRBV7-8
CDR3 DNA: TGTGCCAGCAGCCCCCGGGGGGCCAACGTCCTGACTTTC
CDR3 protein: CASSPRGANVLTF

J gene: TRBJ2-3
clone size: -
D gene: TRBD2
V gene: TRBV24-1
CDR3 DNA: TGTGCCACCAGTGAGAATAGCGGGGGGCTTACAGATACGCAGTATTTT
CDR3 protein: CATSENSGGLTDTQYF

J gene: TRBJ1-2
clone size: -
D gene: TRBD1
V gene: TRBV27
CDR3 DNA: TGTGCCAGCAGTACTTCCGGGACAGGGGGCGCGGGCTATGGCTACACCTTC
CDR3 protein: CASSTSGTGGAGYGYTF

J gene: TRBJ1-2
clone size: -
D gene: TRBD1
V gene: TRBV19
CDR3 DNA: TGTGCCAGTATCCCGACAGGGGGCGTATTTGGCTACACCTTC
CDR3 protein: CASIPTGGVFGYTF

J gene: TRBJ1-1
clone size: -
D gene: TRBD1
V gene: TRBV7-9
CDR3 DNA: TGTGCCAGCAGCCCTCGGACAGGGGTATTCACTGAAGCTTTCTTT
CDR3 protein: CASSPRTGVFTEAFF

J gene: TRBJ2-7
clone size: -
D gene: -
V gene: TRBV19
CDR3 DNA: TGTGCCAGTAGTATAGTGGGGGCTTCGGGCGAGCAGTACTTC
CDR3 protein: CASSIVGASGEQYF

J gene: TRBJ1-1
clone size: -
D gene: -
V gene: TRBV20-1
CDR3 DNA: TGCAGTGCTATGCAGGACATCGAAGCTTTCTTT
CDR3 protein: CSAMQDIEAFF

J gene: TRBJ1-6
clone size: -
D gene: -
V gene: TRBV7-2
CDR3 DNA: TGTGCCAGCAGCTTAGGCTTGAGCGGTTCACCCCTCCACTTT
CDR3 protein: CASSLGLSGSPLHF

J gene: TRBJ1-5
clone size: -
D gene: -
V gene: TRBV9
CDR3 DNA: TGTGCCAGCAGCGTGACAGGCAGCGGCCAGCCCCAGCATTTT
CDR3 protein: CASSVTGSGQPQHF

J gene: TRBJ2-1
clone size: -
D gene: -
V gene: TRBV7-3
CDR3 DNA: TGTGCCAGCAGCTTAGTCGGGGGTATTGAAAATGAGCAGTTCTTC
CDR3 protein: CASSLVGGIENEQFF

J gene: TRBJ2-1
clone size: -
D gene: TRBD2
V gene: TRBV5-1
CDR3 DNA: TGCGCCAGCAGCTTGGTGCTAGCGGGGGGGCGAGATGAGCAGTTCTTC
CDR3 protein: CASSLVLAGGRDEQFF

J gene: TRBJ1-5
clone size: few
D gene: -
V gene: TRBV7-9
CDR3 DNA: TGTGCCAGCAGCTTCCACAGGGAGGGTCAGCCCCAGCATTTT
CDR3 protein: CASSFHREGQPQHF

J gene: TRBJ1-2
clone size: -
D gene: -
V gene: TRBV2
CDR3 DNA: TGTGCCAGCAGTGAAGGGACTTTTGGCTACACCTTC
CDR3 protein: CASSEGTFGYTF

J gene: TRBJ1-5
clone size: -
D gene: -
V gene: TRBV27
CDR3 DNA: TGTGCCAGCAGTTTAACTTGGTTCCCCGGAGGGTATAGCAATCAGCCCCAGCATTTT
CDR3 protein: CASSLTWFPGGYSNQPQHF

J gene: TRBJ2-5
clone size: -
D gene: TRBD2
V gene: TRBV6-2/TRBV6-3
CDR3 DNA: TGTGCCAGCAGTTACTATACCGGGACTAGCGGGGGGAAGACCCAGTACTTC
CDR3 protein: CASSYYTGTSGGKTQYF

J gene: TRBJ1-6
clone size: -
D gene: -
V gene: TRBV4-1
CDR3 DNA: TGCGCCAGCAGCCAAGCTGACGACAGCTCCTATAATTCACCCCTCCACTTT
CDR3 protein: CASSQADDSSYNSPLHF

J gene: TRBJ1-1
clone size: -
D gene: -
V gene: TRBV7-9
CDR3 DNA: TGTGCCAGCAGCTTATTTCCCGGGTCGGAGGCTTTCTTT
CDR3 protein: CASSLFPGSEAFF

J gene: TRBJ1-5
clone size: -
D gene: -
V gene: TRBV4-2
CDR3 DNA: TGTGCCAGCAGCGATCAGGGCTCTAGCAATCAGCCCCAGCATTTT
CDR3 protein: CASSDQGSSNQPQHF

J gene: TRBJ2-5
clone size: -
D gene: TRBD2
V gene: TRBV9
CDR3 DNA: TGTGCCAGCAGCGTAGCGGGGGGAGGAGAGACCCAGTACTTC
CDR3 protein: CASSVAGGGETQYF

J gene: TRBJ1-6
clone size: -
D gene: TRBD1
V gene: TRBV19
CDR3 DNA: TGTGCCAGTAGTATCCCCCGCAGGGGGCAAGTTAATTCACCCCTCCACTTT
CDR3 protein: CASSIPRRGQVNSPLHF

J gene: TRBJ1-5
clone size: -
D gene: TRBD1
V gene: TRBV7-9
CDR3 DNA: TGTGCCAGCAGCTCCGGGACAGGGGGGATGCAGCCCCAGCATTTT
CDR3 protein: CASSSGTGGMQPQHF

J gene: TRBJ1-2
clone size: -
D gene: -
V gene: TRBV7-8
CDR3 DNA: TGTGCCAGCAGCGCGGGACTGAATACGCACTATGGCTACACCTTC
CDR3 protein: CASSAGLNTHYGYTF

J gene: TRBJ1-4
clone size: -
D gene: TRBD1
V gene: TRBV2
CDR3 DNA: TGTGCCAGCAGGGGCAGGGGGCCCAACTTGGGTGAAAAACTGTTTTTT
CDR3 protein: CASRGRGPNLGEKLFF

J gene: TRBJ1-6
clone size: -
D gene: TRBD1
V gene: TRBV10-3
CDR3 DNA: TGTGCCATCAGGGACAGGTTAAGTTCACCCCTCCACTTT
CDR3 protein: CAIRDRLSSPLHF

J gene: TRBJ2-3
clone size: -
D gene: -
V gene: TRBV4-2
CDR3 DNA: TGTGCCAGCAGCCAAGGGAGTCCGTTTGGCACAGATACGCAGTATTTT
CDR3 protein: CASSQGSPFGTDTQYF

J gene: TRBJ2-7
clone size: -
D gene: TRBD1
V gene: TRBV11-2
CDR3 DNA: TGTGCCAGCAGCTTAAGACAGGGGCGTGTCTACGAGCAGTACTTC
CDR3 protein: CASSLRQGRVYEQYF

J gene: TRBJ2-7
clone size: -
D gene: TRBD1
V gene: TRBV6-5
CDR3 DNA: TGTGCCAGCACGACAGGGGCCTACGAGCAGTACTTC
CDR3 protein: CASTTGAYEQYF

J gene: TRBJ1-1
clone size: -
D gene: TRBD1
V gene: TRBV6-5
CDR3 DNA: TGTGCCAGCAGTACGGGACAGGGCGGTTACACTGAAGCTTTCTTT
CDR3 protein: CASSTGQGGYTEAFF

J gene: TRBJ1-1
clone size: -
D gene: -
V gene: TRBV5-4
CDR3 DNA: TGTGCCAGCAGCTTGGTGGCAAACACTGAAGCTTTCTTT
CDR3 protein: CASSLVANTEAFF

J gene: TRBJ1-4
clone size: -
D gene: TRBD1
V gene: TRBV4-3
CDR3 DNA: TGCGCCAGCAGCCAAGATCTCAGGGGGCTAGGGCTGTTTTTT
CDR3 protein: CASSQDLRGLGLFF

J gene: TRBJ2-2
clone size: -
D gene: -
V gene: TRBV9
CDR3 DNA: TGTGCCAGCAGCGTAGGAGGGAGTGGCACCGGGGAGCTGTTTTTT
CDR3 protein: CASSVGGSGTGELFF

J gene: TRBJ1-2
clone size: -
D gene: -
V gene: TRBV7-9
CDR3 DNA: TGTGCCAGCAGCTTAGTTTCCAGATACTATGGCTACACCTTC
CDR3 protein: CASSLVSRYYGYTF

J gene: TRBJ2-5
clone size: -
D gene: TRBD1
V gene: TRBV9
CDR3 DNA: TGTGCCAGCAGCCGAGGGACAGGAGGGTACCAAGAGACCCAGTACTTC
CDR3 protein: CASSRGTGGYQETQYF

J gene: TRBJ1-6
clone size: -
D gene: -
V gene: TRBV9
CDR3 DNA: TGTGCCAGCAGCGTGGGGGGACCGAATAATTCACCCCTCCACTTT
CDR3 protein: CASSVGGPNNSPLHF

J gene: TRBJ1-2
clone size: -
D gene: TRBD1
V gene: TRBV5-4
CDR3 DNA: TGTGCCAGCTCCTATCGAGGGACAGGGCGAGGCTACACCTTC
CDR3 protein: CASSYRGTGRGYTF

J gene: TRBJ2-3
clone size: -
D gene: TRBD1
V gene: TRBV30
CDR3 DNA: TGTGCCTGGACCACAGGGGGCCTGGTCGATACGCAGTATTTT
CDR3 protein: CAWTTGGLVDTQYF

J gene: TRBJ1-4
clone size: -
D gene: -
V gene: TRBV27
CDR3 DNA: TGTGCCAGCAGGCCTCGTGCCCAGGGGCTTAATGAAAAACTGTTTTTT
CDR3 protein: CASRPRAQGLNEKLFF

J gene: TRBJ1-2
clone size: -
D gene: TRBD1
V gene: TRBV9
CDR3 DNA: TGTGCCAGCAGCGCTCTGACAGGGTCCTTTGGCTACACCTTC
CDR3 protein: CASSALTGSFGYTF

J gene: TRBJ1-2
clone size: -
D gene: -
V gene: TRBV9
CDR3 DNA: TGTGCCAGCAGGGCGGGGCCTTATGGCTACACCTTC
CDR3 protein: CASRAGPYGYTF

J gene: TRBJ1-5
clone size: once
D gene: -
V gene: TRBV28
CDR3 DNA: TGTGCCAGCAGTTTCGGGGGGCAGCCCCAGCATTTT
CDR3 protein: CASSFGGQPQHF

J gene: TRBJ2-7
clone size: -
D gene: -
V gene: TRBV5-8
CDR3 DNA: TGTGCCAGCACCAAAAGGCGTCAGGGCTCCTACGAGCAGTACTTC
CDR3 protein: CASTKRRQGSYEQYF

J gene: TRBJ1-5
clone size: -
D gene: -
V gene: TRBV19
CDR3 DNA: TGTGCCAGTAGCCAGGGCCACCAGCCCCAGCATTTT
CDR3 protein: CASSQGHQPQHF

J gene: TRBJ1-6
clone size: -
D gene: -
V gene: TRBV9
CDR3 DNA: TGTGCCAGCAGCGTAGTCCCCGGATCCGGGTCACCCCTCCACTTT
CDR3 protein: CASSVVPGSGSPLHF

J gene: TRBJ2-7
clone size: -
D gene: -
V gene: TRBV4-3
CDR3 DNA: TGCGCCAGCAGCCAAAGCCTAGTCGCCTACGAGCAGTACTTC
CDR3 protein: CASSQSLVAYEQYF

J gene: TRBJ2-3
clone size: -
D gene: -
V gene: TRBV12-3/TRBV12-4
CDR3 DNA: TGTGCCAGCAGTCCCAGGGATACGCAGTATTTT
CDR3 protein: CASSPRDTQYF

J gene: TRBJ2-5
clone size: -
D gene: TRBD1
V gene: TRBV6-2/TRBV6-3
CDR3 DNA: TGTGCCAGCAGCGACAGGGGATGGGGAGAGACCCAGTACTTC
CDR3 protein: CASSDRGWGETQYF

J gene: TRBJ1-2
clone size: -
D gene: -
V gene: TRBV15
CDR3 DNA: TGTGCCACCAGCAGAGAAAGCGTTAACTATGGCTACACCTTC
CDR3 protein: CATSRESVNYGYTF

J gene: TRBJ1-1
clone size: -
D gene: TRBD1
V gene: TRBV2
CDR3 DNA: TGTGCCAGCAGCGGACAGGGCGTCACCACTGAAGCTTTCTTT
CDR3 protein: CASSGQGVTTEAFF

J gene: TRBJ2-4
clone size: few
D gene: TRBD2
V gene: TRBV10-2
CDR3 DNA: TGCGCCAGCAGTGATAGCGGGGGGGACATTCAGTACTTC
CDR3 protein: CASSDSGGDIQYF

J gene: TRBJ1-5
clone size: once
D gene: -
V gene: TRBV30
CDR3 DNA: TGTGCCTGGAGTCCTACCCAGCGAGTTCATCAGCCCCAGCATTTT
CDR3 protein: CAWSPTQRVHQPQHF

J gene: TRBJ1-5
clone size: -
D gene: -
V gene: TRBV6-6
CDR3 DNA: TGTGCCAGCAGGCGACATGACACAACAGATCCCAATCAGCCCCAGCATTTT
CDR3 protein: CASRRHDTTDPNQPQHF

J gene: TRBJ1-5
clone size: -
D gene: TRBD1
V gene: TRBV6-2/TRBV6-3
CDR3 DNA: TGTGCCAGCAGTTATATGAGGACAGGGCCATATAGCAATCAGCCCCAGCATTTT
CDR3 protein: CASSYMRTGPYSNQPQHF